Sequencing of this TCR beta chain was carried out in a study of blood T cell repertoires in COVID-19. How the authors handled the data: Cell counts per sample came from amplifying reference gene primers. This table comes from immunoSEQ multiplex PCR, and its TCRdb copy is limited to in-frame clones, with some not included. For V, J and clone size, that table is used; D and trimming come from the DNA. The sample consists of roughly 140,000 clones, approximately 81% of them appearing once. This TCR derives from a human donor in a cohort sampled during active COVID-19. The material sequenced was peripheral blood.

The CDR3 DNA reads as TGTGCCAGCAGTTTATCGACAGCCTCCTACGAGCAGTACTTC. Amino acids: CASSLSTASYEQYF. This rearrangement joins TRBV27 to TRBJ2-7, with a weak D call TRBD1 (5 bases). Trimming shortened V by 0 bases and J by 0 bases, and 6 bases separated the two germline ends. CDR3 length: 14 residues. Germline V CDR1 and CDR2: MNHEY, SMNVEV (reference sequence).